The 20 T cell receptor beta chains below come from one sample, sequenced in a study of T cells in Graves' hyperthyroidism and ophthalmopathy (dated by TCRdb to the late 2010s). The method behind the library was multiplex PCR. Sequencing relied on an Illumina HiSeq 2000. The TCR beta CDR3 regions were amplified from the RNA transcripts. A first-round RT-PCR of the TCR CDR3 used the HTBI primer set with the Qiagen OneStep RT-PCR kit. The public sequencing data were trimmed at Q25 with fastp and processed into clonotypes with MiXCR by TCRdb, which kept only in-frame beta chains. Each record represents a unique CDR3 protein, reported with the most common genes and DNA among its rows. The sample yields approximately 150,000 distinct CDR3 sequences; about 9% were counted once. The biggest ten clones account for around 21% of the sample. Sequencing input: blood. The source of these receptors is a woman younger than 35 with Graves' hyperthyroidism that later progressed to Graves' ophthalmopathy.

This clonotype was seen ten or more times. V usage is TRBV7-9 and J usage is TRBJ2-3; 7 bases align to TRBD2. The CDR3 length is 17 residues. Germline lookup yields CDR1 SEHNR and CDR2 FQNEAQ (reference sequence). Trimming cost V 5 bases and J 3 bases; bases outside gene matches: 14. DNA for the CDR3: TGTGCCAGCAGCCTCCCGCCCGATACTAGCGTGACAGATACGCAGTATTTT. Its protein product is CASSLPPDTSVTDTQYF.

This clonotype was detected many times. The V gene is TRBV19, the J gene TRBJ2-7; D might be TRBD2 (6 bases). The V end lost 4 bases, the J end lost 1 base, and 14 bases lay between the germline ends. The V gene's germline CDR1 is LNHDA and CDR2 SQIVND (reference sequence). There are 15 residues in the CDR3. CDR3 residues: CASSTSGRGSYEQYF. The CDR3 coding sequence is TGTGCCAGTAGTACCTCAGGGCGGGGATCCTACGAGCAGTACTTC.

At least ten counts were recorded for this clonotype. V gene TRBV30 combines with J gene TRBJ2-5; a possible D gene is TRBD2 (5 bases). Per the germline V gene, CDR1 is GTSNPN and CDR2 is SVGIG (reference sequence). V was clipped by 2 bases and J by 2 bases, with 12 bases between them. The CDR3 contains 14 residues. The CDR3 nucleotides read TGTGCCTGGAGTTACTTAGCGATTCAAGAGACCCAGTACTTC. Translating gives CAWSYLAIQETQYF.

This clonotype was seen a handful of times. CDR3: CASSGTREKTGNTIYF. The CDR3 DNA reads TGTGCCAGTAGCGGGACGAGGGAGAAGACTGGAAACACCATATATTTT. This chain links TRBV19 with TRBJ1-3, with D possibly TRBD1 on 5 matching bases. Trimming cost V 6 bases and J 2 bases, with 17 bases left between them. The CDR3 is made up of 16 amino acids. Germline CDR1 reads LNHDA; CDR2 reads SQIVND (reference sequence).

With respect to this clonotype: A much bigger clone sits one base away, suggesting this may be a read error. The V and J genes are TRBV6-1 and TRBJ1-4; D remains ambiguous. Per germline, CDR1 MNHNS and CDR2 SASEGT. Trimming left V 8 bases short and J 3 bases short, with 10 bases between. The CDR3 sequence is 13 residues long. In DNA, the CDR3 is TGTGCCAGCCGTAGGACGGCTAATGAAAAACTGTTTTTT. It codes for CASRRTANEKLFF.

In its sample, this clonotype was seen many times. This chain connects TRBV12-3 or TRBV12-4 to TRBJ1-4; D is unclear. V was clipped by 3 bases and J by 3 bases, with 8 bases between them. The CDR3 spans 14 residues. CDR3 nucleotide sequence: TGTGCCAGCAGTTTTGGACCGCCTAATGAAAAACTGTTTTTT. This codes for CASSFGPPNEKLFF.

This clonotype appeared many times. V usage is TRBV5-4 and J usage is TRBJ2-1; D tentatively fits TRBD1 or TRBD2 (5 bases each). V was clipped by 6 bases and J by 8 bases, with 15 bases between them. Germline V lookup: CDR1 SGHNT, CDR2 YYREEE (reference sequence). The CDR3 runs 13 residues. The CDR3 region is CASTEGVGDEQFF. The CDR3 nucleotides are TGTGCCAGCACTGAGGGCGTGGGGGATGAGCAGTTCTTC.

The chain has TRBV7-3 and TRBJ2-5; D uncertain. Trimming took off 2 bases at V and 7 bases at J, with 17 bases between the two ends. CDR1 and CDR2 (germline): SGHTA, FQGTGA. The CDR3 spans 15 residues. The CDR3: CASSLAPSPFVTQYF. DNA of the CDR3: TGTGCCAGCAGCTTAGCCCCTAGTCCCTTTGTGACCCAGTACTTC.

The V gene is TRBV28, the J gene TRBJ2-1, with 12 nucleotides matching TRBD2. With 2 bases clipped from V and 6 bases from J, the junction kept 14 bases outside the gene matches. This CDR3 contains 19 residues. Germline lookup yields CDR1 MDHEN and CDR2 SYDVKM. This chain's CDR3 is CASSLLRASGRARVNEQFF. For the CDR3, the DNA is TGTGCCAGCAGTTTACTTCGGGCTAGCGGGAGGGCCCGTGTCAATGAGCAGTTCTTC.

This clonotype came up many times. This rearrangement joins TRBV12-3 or TRBV12-4 to TRBJ1-1, with 7 bases matching TRBD1. V gave up 6 bases and J gave up 5 bases; unmatched junction bases: 21. This CDR3 spans 18 amino acids. CDR3 protein: CASSAISGGGVLRTEAFF. CDR3 nucleotides: TGTGCCAGCAGCGCAATCTCGGGAGGGGGCGTTTTGAGGACTGAAGCTTTCTTT.

V usage is TRBV6-2 or TRBV6-3 and J usage is TRBJ2-7; D possibly uses TRBD1 or TRBD2 (5 bases each). V was cut by 0 bases and J by 5 bases, with 11 bases left in between. Germline V gene sequence: CDR1 MNHEY, CDR2 SVGEGT. The CDR3 is 14 amino acids. CDR3 region: CASSYSEGKNEQYF. DNA of the CDR3: TGTGCCAGCAGTTACTCCGAGGGGAAAAACGAGCAGTACTTC.

In this sample, this clonotype turned up many times. The chain recombines TRBV12-3 or TRBV12-4 with TRBJ2-1; D ambiguous. The CDR3 has 13 residues. V lost 1 base and J 8 bases, leaving 9 bases between the germline ends. CDR3 sequence reads: CASSLGGRHEQFF. DNA of the CDR3: TGTGCCAGCAGTTTAGGCGGACGTCATGAGCAGTTCTTC.

This clonotype has ten or more counts. This rearrangement joins TRBV30 to TRBJ2-7; 8 bases match TRBD1. Per germline, CDR1 GTSNPN and CDR2 SVGIG (reference sequence). The CDR3 consists of 14 residues. The ends lost 1 base at V and 6 bases at J; junction bases unmatched: 8. The CDR3 protein is CAWSAGQGSSEQYF. The CDR3 DNA reads TGTGCCTGGAGTGCCGGACAGGGTTCTTCCGAGCAGTACTTC.

As to this clonotype: This sequence may be a read error, since a much larger clone differs from it by one base. The chain recombines TRBV9 with TRBJ1-3; tentatively, D is TRBD1 (6 bases). Germline lookup yields CDR1 SGDLS and CDR2 YYNGEE. The CDR3 loop spans 15 amino acids. The V and J ends lost 3 bases and 5 bases respectively, with 15 bases between them. The CDR3 DNA is TGTGCCAGCAGCGCGGCAGGGGACGACAGAAACACCATATATTTT. Translating gives CASSAAGDDRNTIYF. Using reference TRBV9 and TRBJ1-3 for the parts outside the CDR3, the full variable domain is DSGVTQTPKHLITATGQRVTLRCSPRSGDLSVYWYQQSLDQGLQFLIQYYNGEERAKGNILERFSAQQFPDLHSELNLSSLELGDSALYFCASSAAGDDRNTIYFGEGSWLTVV.

This clonotype was picked up many times. The chain recombines TRBV7-6 with TRBJ2-4; D is uncertain. The CDR3 extends over 18 amino acids. Looked up from germline, CDR1 is SGHVS and CDR2 is FNYEAQ. Deletions cut 1 base from V and 5 bases from J, with 21 bases between. CDR3 in amino acids: CASSLEWAPVTDENIQYF. The CDR3 DNA reads as TGTGCCAGCAGCTTAGAGTGGGCCCCCGTTACAGACGAAAACATTCAGTACTTC.

The V gene is TRBV25-1, the J gene TRBJ2-5; 8 bases align to TRBD2. The junction had 5 bases not matched to a gene; V was cut back by 3 bases and J by 2 bases. Germline assignment: CDR1 MGHDK and CDR2 SYGVNS. This CDR3 is built from 15 residues. CDR3 loop: CASSDLASGQETQYF. The CDR3 nucleotides read TGTGCCAGCAGTGACCTGGCTAGCGGGCAAGAGACCCAGTACTTC.

This clonotype was counted only a few times. V and J are TRBV10-2 and TRBJ1-5; D remains ambiguous. Trimming shortened V by 0 bases and J by 4 bases, and 19 bases separated the two germline ends. CDR3 length: 18 amino acids. Germline CDR1 WSHSY, CDR2 SAAADI. The CDR3, as DNA: TGCGCCAGCAGTGAGTCGAGGAGTATTGACCTCATGAATCAGCCCCAGCATTTT. It codes for CASSESRSIDLMNQPQHF.

The chain couples TRBV6-5 to TRBJ2-6, with D tentatively TRBD2 (5 bases). Germline V gene data show CDR1 as MNHEY and CDR2 as SVGAGI. The CDR3 length is 17 residues. V lost 2 bases and J lost 0, with 11 bases in between. This CDR3 is CASSYRGSSSGANVLTF. CDR3 nucleotides: TGTGCCAGCAGTTACCGGGGTTCTTCCTCTGGGGCCAACGTCCTGACTTTC.

In this sample, this clonotype turned up many times. CDR3 nucleotides: TGCAGTGCTAGAGATGCGCGACTAGCGGGATCTAGCTCCTACAATGAGCAGTTCTTC. Encoded protein: CSARDARLAGSSSYNEQFF. The chain has TRBV20-1 and TRBJ2-1; 11 bases map to TRBD2. V gave up 0 bases and J gave up 0 bases; unmatched junction bases: 10. This CDR3 comprises 19 residues. Germline V gene sequence: CDR1 DFQATT, CDR2 SNEGSKA (reference sequence).

The chain uses TRBV28 and TRBJ1-3, with a weak D call TRBD1 (5 bases). Trimming left V 9 bases short and J 0 bases short, with 9 bases between. The CDR3 runs to 13 residues. Germline V gene lookup returns CDR1 MDHEN and CDR2 SYDVKM. In nucleotides, the CDR3 is TGTGCCAGTGGGGCTTTCTCTGGAAACACCATATATTTT. Amino acids: CASGAFSGNTIYF.